Listed below are T cell receptor beta chains from one sample, sequenced in a study of blood T cell repertoires in COVID-19. Generated by immunoSEQ multiplex PCR, the TCRdb table keeps only in-frame clones and is missing some. The table lists some 70,000 clones, over 70% of them singletons. Sequencing was done on a sample of peripheral blood. These receptors were taken from a man in his fifties or sixties with acute or convalescent COVID-19. Each CDR3 is given with its conserved first and last residue. The order of the fields is CDR3 DNA, CDR3 protein, clone size, D gene, V gene, J gene. D genes are given only for firm matches. Size values are once, few and many counts, or a class for expanded clones, and some rows have none.

TGTGCCAGCAGCTACCCACCCAGACAACGGAACACTGAAGCTTTCTTT	CASSYPPRQRNTEAFF	few	.	TRBV7-9	TRBJ1-1
TGTGCCAGCAGCCAAGATGGGGGGTTCTACAATGAGCAGTTCTTC	CASSQDGGFYNEQFF	.	.	TRBV3-1/TRBV3-2	TRBJ2-1
TGCAGCGTTCATCGCCAGGGCTCAGCGGGAAACACCATATATTTT	CSVHRQGSAGNTIYF	.	.	TRBV29-1	TRBJ1-3
TGTGCCATCAGTGATCACGAGATGAACTCCTACAATGAGCAGTTCTTC	CAISDHEMNSYNEQFF	.	.	TRBV10-3	TRBJ2-1
TGTGCCAGAAGCCCGGGACAGGGGGAAGATATCGGGGAAAAACTGTTTTTT	CARSPGQGEDIGEKLFF	.	TRBD1	TRBV5-3	TRBJ1-4
TGTGCCAGCAGCGTCACGGGACAGGTCACAGATACGCAGTATTTT	CASSVTGQVTDTQYF	.	TRBD1	TRBV5-5	TRBJ2-3
TGTGCCAGCAGCTTGAGTGACAAGGGGGCTTTCTTT	CASSLSDKGAFF	.	.	TRBV5-5	TRBJ1-1
TGTGCCAGCAGAGGACAGGGAGGCCACTATGGCTACACCTTC	CASRGQGGHYGYTF	once	TRBD1	TRBV6-5	TRBJ1-2
TGTGCCAGCAGCTTAGGGCCTCAAAAAAAGCAGTATTTT	CASSLGPQKKQYF	.	.	TRBV7-6	TRBJ2-3
TGTGCCAGCAGCCGCAGGGGGAACACCGGGGAGCTGTTTTTT	CASSRRGNTGELFF	many	.	TRBV11-2	TRBJ2-2
TGTGCCAGCAGCCAAGATCTCCGAGAGACCCAGTACTTC	CASSQDLRETQYF	.	.	TRBV14	TRBJ2-5
TGCGCCAGCAGCTTGGCCACAGGGTCCTACGAGCAGTACTTC	CASSLATGSYEQYF	.	.	TRBV5-1	TRBJ2-7
TGTGCCACCAGTGATAGGGGTACTGAAGCTTTCTTT	CATSDRGTEAFF	.	.	TRBV24-1	TRBJ1-1
TGTGCCAGTAGACTCGCATGGGGGGTTGGTGATGGTTACACCTTC	CASRLAWGVGDGYTF	.	.	TRBV19	TRBJ1-2
TGTGCCAGTAGTATATCAACGAACACCGGGGAGCTGTTTTTT	CASSISTNTGELFF	.	.	TRBV19	TRBJ2-2
TGTGCCAGCAGCCTCGGACAGGCCGCTGAAGCTTTCTTT	CASSLGQAAEAFF	.	TRBD1	TRBV5-8	TRBJ1-1
TGTGCCACCAGTGATTCATCCATACAGGGGGTGGGGCAGCCCCAGCATTTT	CATSDSSIQGVGQPQHF	once	TRBD1	TRBV24-1	TRBJ1-5
TGTGCCAGCACCTCTCCTAGGGGGGGGACAGATACGCAGTATTTT	CASTSPRGGTDTQYF	.	.	TRBV28	TRBJ2-3
TGTGCCAGCAGTGAAGGGGGGTGGACCGGGGAGCTGTTTTTT	CASSEGGWTGELFF	once	.	TRBV25-1	TRBJ2-2
TGTGCCAGCAGCCCACGGACAGGTGACGAGACCCAGTACTTC	CASSPRTGDETQYF	many	TRBD1	TRBV11-3	TRBJ2-5
TGTGCCAGCAGCCCCTCCTCCGGGACTAGCGGAGATACGCAGTATTTT	CASSPSSGTSGDTQYF	.	TRBD2	TRBV11-2	TRBJ2-3
TGTGCCAGCAGCTCCGGACAGGGCGGGGGCTACACCTTC	CASSSGQGGGYTF	medium-sized	TRBD1	TRBV11-2	TRBJ1-2
TGTGCCAGCAGCCAAGAGGGCAGGGTTAATTCACCCCTCCACTTT	CASSQEGRVNSPLHF	.	.	TRBV3-1/TRBV3-2	TRBJ1-6
TGTGCCAGCACCTTCCAAGGACTTGGAAACACCATATATTTT	CASTFQGLGNTIYF	few	.	TRBV28	TRBJ1-3
TGTGCCAGCAGCGTTGGTAGCGACCAAGAGACCCAGTACTTC	CASSVGSDQETQYF	.	.	TRBV9	TRBJ2-5
TGTGCCAGCAGCCCGGACAGGGAGCGGAGGGAGCAGTTCTTC	CASSPDRERREQFF	.	TRBD1	TRBV13	TRBJ2-1
TGTGCCTGGAGGGACATCAGGGGTTCCCCAGATACGCAGTATTTT	CAWRDIRGSPDTQYF	.	.	TRBV30	TRBJ2-3
TGTGCCAGCAGCTTATGGGGCGGCGGGGGGGCCGGTGAGACCCAGTACTTC	CASSLWGGGGAGETQYF	many	TRBD2	TRBV7-2	TRBJ2-5
TGTGCCAGCAGTAACCTACAGGGGTTTGGCTCCTATAATTCACCCCTCCACTTT	CASSNLQGFGSYNSPLHF	.	TRBD1	TRBV2	TRBJ1-6
TGCGCCAGCAGACTCGGGACAAGCTACGAGCAGTACTTC	CASRLGTSYEQYF	few	.	TRBV23-1	TRBJ2-7
TGTGCCAGCAGTCGCTCCGGGACAGAAAAGGCCCATGGCTACACCTTC	CASSRSGTEKAHGYTF	.	TRBD1	TRBV7-2	TRBJ1-2
TGTGCCAGCAGCTTATCTAGCGGGGGATTTTCCTACAATGAGCAGTTCTTC	CASSLSSGGFSYNEQFF	.	TRBD2	TRBV7-2	TRBJ2-1
TGCAGCGTCGGAAAGGGGGTGGGACAGGGCACAGATACGCAGTATTTT	CSVGKGVGQGTDTQYF	.	TRBD1	TRBV29-1	TRBJ2-3
TGTGCCTGGGATGGGCGGGGAACCGGGGAGCTGTTTTTT	CAWDGRGTGELFF	few	.	TRBV30	TRBJ2-2
TGTGCCAGCAGTCTGGACAGGATTTACAATGAGCAGTTCTTC	CASSLDRIYNEQFF	.	TRBD1	TRBV7-9	TRBJ2-1
TGTGCCTGGGTGGGGACTATTTTGCCAGATACGCAGTATTTT	CAWVGTILPDTQYF	.	TRBD2	TRBV30	TRBJ2-3
TGTGCCAGCAGCGCCGGGACAGGGACTCTCGGAGATACGCAGTATTTT	CASSAGTGTLGDTQYF	once	TRBD1	TRBV9	TRBJ2-3
TGTGCCAGTAGTGACAGGACCCGTCAGCCCCAGCATTTT	CASSDRTRQPQHF	.	.	TRBV19	TRBJ1-5
TGTGCCAGCAGCTGGGGTGGTACGGACAGGTTCTACGAGCAGTACTTC	CASSWGGTDRFYEQYF	.	TRBD1	TRBV5-6	TRBJ2-7
TGTGCCAGCAGCTTAGTGCGACGCGGGAGCTACGAGCAGTACTTC	CASSLVRRGSYEQYF	.	TRBD2	TRBV11-2	TRBJ2-7
TGTGCCTGGCGGTGGACAGAAAACACTGAAGCTTTCTTT	CAWRWTENTEAFF	.	.	TRBV30	TRBJ1-1
TGTGCCACCAGTGATTGGGCAGGGGGTGAGCAGTTCTTC	CATSDWAGGEQFF	.	TRBD1	TRBV24-1	TRBJ2-1
TGTGCCAGCAAGGGAAGGCGGGGGGGCCGCCGAGAGACCCAGTACTTC	CASKGRRGGRRETQYF	few	TRBD2	TRBV3-1/TRBV3-2	TRBJ2-5
TGTGCCAGCAGTTCGACTAGCGGCAGGGGTGGGTACTTC	CASSSTSGRGGYF	few	TRBD2	TRBV7-8	TRBJ2-7
TGTGCCAGCAGCCAAGCAACTAGCGGTCGCACAGATACGCAGTATTTT	CASSQATSGRTDTQYF	.	TRBD2	TRBV3-1/TRBV3-2	TRBJ2-3
TGTGCCACCGGCCGGGAGCGGGGACTTGAGCAGTTCTTC	CATGRERGLEQFF	.	TRBD2	TRBV7-3	TRBJ2-1
TGTGCCAGTAGTATAGGACTAGCGGGGCTCAATGAGCAGTTCTTC	CASSIGLAGLNEQFF	.	TRBD2	TRBV19	TRBJ2-1
TGTGCCAGAAGCTTGGACAGGGGGCTTAGGGTCACTGAAGCTTTCTTT	CARSLDRGLRVTEAFF	.	TRBD1	TRBV5-3	TRBJ1-1
TGTGCCAGCAGCTCCAGACAGGGCGAGCAGTACTTC	CASSSRQGEQYF	.	TRBD1	TRBV11-2	TRBJ2-7